The source of this T cell receptor (beta chain) is a study of shared clonotypes between healthy human individuals. Assay execution took place at the deep level. Produced via immunoSEQ multiplex PCR; TCRdb's table is partial and in-frame only. The data show roughly 640,000 clones, with approximately 97% seen just once and approximately 0.057% held by the top ten. CDR3 length: 14 residues. In germline, CDR1 is MNHNY, CDR2 SVGAGI (reference sequence). Trimming shortened V by 1 base and J by 6 bases, and 9 bases separated the two germline ends. V gene TRBV6-6 combines with J gene TRBJ1-4, with unresolved D. Sequenced material: naive CD4+ T cells sorted from blood. As for subset: CD45RA+ positively selected. The clonotype originates from a young woman in good health. The CDR3 loop reads CASSYFGVDEKLFF. CDR3 DNA: TGTGCCAGCAGTTACTTCGGGGTGGATGAAAAACTGTTTTTT.